Listed below are T cell receptor beta chains from one sample, sequenced in a study of blood T cell repertoires in COVID-19. This table comes from immunoSEQ multiplex PCR, and its TCRdb copy is limited to in-frame clones, with some not included. This table holds about 210,000 clones, over 70% found once. What was sequenced was peripheral blood. The receptors derive from a man aged 45 to 65 with active or convalescent COVID-19. Each CDR3 is given with its conserved first and last residue. The order of the fields is CDR3 protein, CDR3 DNA, D gene, V gene, J gene, clone size. A D gene is named only where the DNA matches it firmly. Not all rows give a size; the values are once, few, many and, for expanded clones, a class.

CDR3aa: CASSWGQGGGEKLFF
CDR3nt: TGTGCCAGCAGCTGGGGACAGGGAGGGGGTGAAAAACTGTTTTTT
d_gene: TRBD1
v_gene: TRBV5-6
j_gene: TRBJ1-4
abundance: few

CDR3aa: CATSESNRVAKNIQYF
CDR3nt: TGTGCCACCAGCGAATCTAACAGGGTAGCCAAAAACATTCAGTACTTC
d_gene: -
v_gene: TRBV15
j_gene: TRBJ2-4
abundance: once

CDR3aa: CASSHWDREDQPQHF
CDR3nt: TGCGCCAGCAGTCACTGGGACAGAGAAGATCAGCCCCAGCATTTT
d_gene: TRBD1
v_gene: TRBV23-1
j_gene: TRBJ1-5
abundance: -

CDR3aa: CASTRGGLAGGSYQETQYF
CDR3nt: TGTGCCAGCACCCGGGGGGGACTAGCGGGGGGCTCGTACCAAGAGACCCAGTACTTC
d_gene: TRBD2
v_gene: TRBV5-4
j_gene: TRBJ2-5
abundance: -

CDR3aa: CASSESSGRGGEETQYF
CDR3nt: TGCGCCAGCAGTGAGAGTAGCGGGAGGGGTGGCGAAGAGACCCAGTACTTC
d_gene: TRBD2
v_gene: TRBV10-1
j_gene: TRBJ2-5
abundance: -

CDR3aa: CASSVPSSDTQYF
CDR3nt: TGTGCCAGTTCCGTCCCTTCCTCCGATACGCAGTATTTT
d_gene: -
v_gene: TRBV28
j_gene: TRBJ2-3
abundance: -

CDR3aa: CASSSDRTYNEQFF
CDR3nt: TGTGCCAGCAGTTCCGACAGGACCTACAATGAGCAGTTCTTC
d_gene: -
v_gene: TRBV27
j_gene: TRBJ2-1
abundance: -

CDR3aa: CASSSSGSAGTGELFF
CDR3nt: TGTGCCAGCAGCTCCTCCGGGTCTGCGGGCACCGGGGAGCTGTTTTTT
d_gene: -
v_gene: TRBV7-9
j_gene: TRBJ2-2
abundance: few

CDR3aa: CASSLQGAANYGYTF
CDR3nt: TGTGCCAGCAGCTTACAGGGGGCGGCTAACTATGGCTACACCTTC
d_gene: TRBD1
v_gene: TRBV5-4
j_gene: TRBJ1-2
abundance: -

CDR3aa: CASSLADSPSTDTQYF
CDR3nt: TGTGCCAGCAGTTTAGCTGACAGTCCTAGCACAGATACGCAGTATTTT
d_gene: -
v_gene: TRBV27
j_gene: TRBJ2-3
abundance: -

CDR3aa: CASGFGDRGKNLYF
CDR3nt: TGTGCTAGTGGTTTCGGGGACAGAGGGAAGAACTTATATTTT
d_gene: TRBD1
v_gene: TRBV12-5
j_gene: TRBJ1-3
abundance: few

CDR3aa: CASSYQVLIGGTDTQYF
CDR3nt: TGTGCCAGCAGCTACCAGGTCCTTATAGGGGGTACAGATACGCAGTATTTT
d_gene: -
v_gene: TRBV7-2
j_gene: TRBJ2-3
abundance: -

CDR3aa: CASSLNAGGYYNEQFF
CDR3nt: TGTGCCAGCAGCTTAAACGCGGGAGGGTACTACAATGAGCAGTTCTTC
d_gene: TRBD2
v_gene: TRBV7-9
j_gene: TRBJ2-1
abundance: -

CDR3aa: CASRQGQGDGYTF
CDR3nt: TGTGCCAGCAGACAGGGACAGGGGGATGGCTACACCTTC
d_gene: TRBD1
v_gene: TRBV6-5
j_gene: TRBJ1-2
abundance: once

CDR3aa: CASSQADVGDNSPLHF
CDR3nt: TGCGCCAGCAGCCAAGCTGATGTGGGAGATAATTCACCCCTCCACTTT
d_gene: -
v_gene: TRBV4-3
j_gene: TRBJ1-6
abundance: -

CDR3aa: CASSYSTGEETQYF
CDR3nt: TGTGCCAGCAGTTACTCTACAGGGGAGGAGACCCAGTACTTC
d_gene: TRBD1
v_gene: TRBV6-6
j_gene: TRBJ2-5
abundance: -

CDR3aa: CASRGGPTNEKLFF
CDR3nt: TGTGCCAGTAGGGGGGGTCCAACTAATGAAAAACTGTTTTTT
d_gene: -
v_gene: TRBV7-9
j_gene: TRBJ1-4
abundance: -

CDR3aa: CASSGTGRRSPLHF
CDR3nt: TGTGCCAGCAGCGGGACAGGGAGGCGTTCACCCCTCCACTTT
d_gene: TRBD1
v_gene: TRBV6-5
j_gene: TRBJ1-6
abundance: -

CDR3aa: CASSGWGGEINTGELFF
CDR3nt: TGTGCCAGCAGTGGCTGGGGCGGAGAAATAAACACCGGGGAGCTGTTTTTT
d_gene: -
v_gene: TRBV28
j_gene: TRBJ2-2
abundance: few

CDR3aa: CASRSKSNSNQPQHF
CDR3nt: TGTGCCAGTAGAAGCAAATCCAATAGCAATCAGCCCCAGCATTTT
d_gene: -
v_gene: TRBV19
j_gene: TRBJ1-5
abundance: -

CDR3aa: CASSEGGRQNHYGYTF
CDR3nt: TGTGCCAGCAGTGAAGGAGGGCGCCAAAACCACTATGGCTACACCTTC
d_gene: -
v_gene: TRBV2
j_gene: TRBJ1-2
abundance: -

CDR3aa: CASSVDPSGSVTYNEQFF
CDR3nt: TGTGCCAGCAGCGTAGACCCTAGCGGGAGTGTTACCTACAATGAGCAGTTCTTC
d_gene: TRBD2
v_gene: TRBV9
j_gene: TRBJ2-1
abundance: -

CDR3aa: CASRRLAGGDYNEQFF
CDR3nt: TGTGCCAGCAGGAGACTAGCGGGAGGTGATTACAATGAGCAGTTCTTC
d_gene: TRBD2
v_gene: TRBV3-1/TRBV3-2
j_gene: TRBJ2-1
abundance: -

CDR3aa: CSVADRDYGYTF
CDR3nt: TGCAGCGTCGCTGACAGGGACTATGGCTACACCTTC
d_gene: TRBD1
v_gene: TRBV29-1
j_gene: TRBJ1-2
abundance: -

CDR3aa: CSVHKREGREGEQYF
CDR3nt: TGCAGCGTTCACAAGCGGGAGGGCCGAGAAGGAGAGCAGTACTTC
d_gene: TRBD2
v_gene: TRBV29-1
j_gene: TRBJ2-7
abundance: -

CDR3aa: CASSLGGGQTQYF
CDR3nt: TGTGCCAGCAGTTTGGGCGGGGGGCAGACCCAGTACTTC
d_gene: TRBD2
v_gene: TRBV27
j_gene: TRBJ2-5
abundance: -

CDR3aa: CASSLLGQGGRAQHF
CDR3nt: TGTGCCAGCAGTCTTTTGGGTCAGGGAGGAAGAGCCCAGCATTTT
d_gene: -
v_gene: TRBV28
j_gene: TRBJ1-5
abundance: once